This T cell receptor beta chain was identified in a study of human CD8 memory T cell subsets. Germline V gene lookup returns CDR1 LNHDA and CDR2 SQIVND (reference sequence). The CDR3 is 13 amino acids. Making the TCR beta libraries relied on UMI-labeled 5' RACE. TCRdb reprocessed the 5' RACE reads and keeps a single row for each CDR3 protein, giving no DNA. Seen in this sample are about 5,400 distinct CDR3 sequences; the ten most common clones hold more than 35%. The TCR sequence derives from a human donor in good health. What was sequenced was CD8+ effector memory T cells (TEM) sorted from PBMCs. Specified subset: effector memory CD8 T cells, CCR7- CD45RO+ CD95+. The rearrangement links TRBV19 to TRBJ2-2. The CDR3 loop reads CASSVGVPGELFF.